The 28 T cell receptor beta chains listed next were all sequenced from one sample in a study of OX40 agonist ivuxolimab in advanced cancers. Some clones are missing from TCRdb's copy, which holds only in-frame ones; the method was immunoSEQ multiplex PCR. The data contain tens of thousands of clones, more than 70% of them singletons. The sample in question was CD4+ or CD8+ T cells sorted from blood, obtained in a trial of the OX40 agonist ivuxolimab. These receptors came from an adult with an advanced solid tumor such as melanoma, head and neck, liver or kidney cancer.

J is TRBJ2-6 and V is TRBV19, with D uncertain. Germline V gene data show CDR1 as LNHDA and CDR2 as SQIVND (reference sequence). V dropped 6 bases and J dropped 1 base, with 1 base sitting between them. The CDR3 consists of 12 residues. The DNA for the CDR3 is TGTGCCAGTAGGTCTGGGGCCAACGTCCTGACTTTC. Translation gives CASRSGANVLTF.

The V call is TRBV7-3, the J call TRBJ2-1; TRBD2 matches at 7 bases. V dropped 2 bases and J dropped 7; count of bases not matched to a gene: 8. The length of the CDR3 is 15 residues. CDR1 is SGHTA and CDR2 is FQGTGA in the germline V gene. CDR3 nucleotides: TGTGCCAGCAGCTTACAATCGGGAGGTGCAAATGAGCAGTTCTTC. As protein: CASSLQSGGANEQFF.

CDR3 DNA: TGTGCCACCAGCAGAGATCCCCAATCCTATGGCTACACCTTC. Translating gives CATSRDPQSYGYTF. The chain carries TRBV15 and TRBJ1-2; D call uncertain. CDR1 is LNHNV, CDR2 YYDKDF, per germline (reference sequence). The V end was cut by 0 bases, the J end by 4 bases, with 9 bases between. The CDR3 has 14 amino acids.

The rearrangement links TRBV10-3 to TRBJ1-5; no reliable D call. Germline values: CDR1 ENHRY, CDR2 SYGVKD. The CDR3 length is 14 residues. The germline V and J ends were trimmed by 0 bases and 5 bases, with 8 bases remaining between them. This CDR3 reads CAISESGGHQPQHF. In DNA form, the CDR3 reads TGTGCCATCAGTGAGTCGGGCGGCCATCAGCCCCAGCATTTT.

This chain's CDR3 is CASSRTGGSAYEQYF. CDR3 DNA: TGTGCCAGCAGCCGGACAGGGGGCTCAGCCTACGAGCAGTACTTC. This chain uses TRBV7-9 with TRBJ2-7; 11 positions agree with TRBD1. This CDR3 comprises 15 residues. The trim removed 5 bases at V and 2 bases at J, leaving 5 bases unmatched. Germline V gene data show CDR1 as SEHNR and CDR2 as FQNEAQ (reference sequence).

The chain combines TRBV6-5 with TRBJ1-6; D is unresolved. Germline V CDR1 and CDR2: MNHEY, SVGAGI. This CDR3 is built from 15 residues. V gave up 0 bases and J gave up 10 bases, with 13 bases separating them. The CDR3 coding sequence is TGTGCCAGCAGTTACTCAGGAACCCAACTGTCACCCCTCCACTTT. Translated: CASSYSGTQLSPLHF.

The chain carries TRBV5-8 and TRBJ1-1; 9 bases align to TRBD1. Germline assignment: CDR1 SGHTS and CDR2 YDEGEE. The CDR3 sequence is 13 residues long. The V and J ends lost 7 bases and 4 bases, in that order; junction bases with no gene match: 5. CDR3 sequence (DNA): TGTGCCAGCGCCGGGACAGGGATCACTGAAGCTTTCTTT. Its translation is CASAGTGITEAFF.

The rearrangement links TRBV6-5 to TRBJ1-2, with 7 bases that match TRBD1. The CDR3 totals 14 residues. Germline V gene data show CDR1 as MNHEY and CDR2 as SVGAGI. J was trimmed by 4 bases and V by 4 bases; bases with no gene match: 6. The CDR3 sequence: CASSWRQGPYGYTF. The CDR3 DNA is TGTGCCAGCAGTTGGAGACAGGGTCCCTATGGCTACACCTTC.

The V and J genes are TRBV5-5 and TRBJ1-2; 7 bases align to TRBD1. V shed 2 bases, J shed 7 bases, and the junction held 8 bases outside the gene matches. Germline CDR1 reads SGHKS; CDR2 reads YYEKEE (reference sequence). The CDR3 is made up of 14 amino acids. This CDR3 is CASSLHRGEGGYTF. In DNA, the CDR3 is TGTGCCAGCAGCTTACACAGGGGCGAGGGTGGCTACACCTTC. Together with reference TRBV5-5 and TRBJ1-2, the CDR3 gives the full variable domain: DAGVTQSPTHLIKTRGQQVTLRCSPISGHKSVSWYQQVLGQGPQFIFQYYEKEERGRGNFPDRFSARQFPNYSSELNVNALLLGDSALYLCASSLHRGEGGYTFGSGTRLTVV.

V and J are TRBV5-1 and TRBJ1-6; maybe TRBD1 (6 bases). Germline-derived CDR1 and CDR2 are SGHRS and YFSETQ. This CDR3 spans 13 amino acids. Trimming stripped 0 bases from V and 13 bases from J, with 11 bases between. CDR3 nucleotide sequence: TGCGCCAGCAGCTTGGGATCAGGGGAGCCCCTCCACTTT. It codes for CASSLGSGEPLHF.

The chain uses TRBV30 and TRBJ2-6; D gene ambiguous. V was clipped by 5 bases and J by 1 base, with 3 bases between them. Germline loops: CDR1 GTSNPN, CDR2 SVGIG (reference sequence). The length of the CDR3 is 12 residues. The CDR3 region has the DNA TGTGCCTGGCTTTCTGGGGCCAACGTCCTGACTTTC. This codes for CAWLSGANVLTF.

The J gene is TRBJ2-1, the V gene TRBV9; D call uncertain. The CDR3 runs 13 residues. Germline V CDR1 and CDR2: SGDLS, YYNGEE. Trimming took 2 bases from V and 4 from J, leaving 7 bases between them. This CDR3 reads CASSVGHYNEQFF. The CDR3 nucleotides read TGTGCCAGCAGCGTCGGGCATTACAATGAGCAGTTCTTC.

This clone was seen a single time. The chain is built from TRBV6-6 and TRBJ2-7, with D hard to call. V was pared by 6 bases and J by 3 bases, with 9 bases between. This CDR3 spans 12 amino acids. The germline CDR1 and CDR2 sequences are MNHNY and SVGAGI (reference sequence). The CDR3 loop reads CASRLTDYEQYF. In nucleotides, the CDR3 is TGTGCCAGCAGGCTGACTGACTACGAGCAGTACTTC.

CDR3 nucleotides: TGTGCCAGCAGCCCCGTAAGCGGGGAGCTGTTTTTT. Translation gives CASSPVSGELFF. The V and J genes are TRBV7-3 and TRBJ2-2; no firm D call. V was shortened by 5 bases and J by 7 bases, with 8 bases between the two germline ends. CDR1 is SGHTA, CDR2 FQGTGA, per germline. The length of the CDR3 is 12 residues.

Note on this clone: The junction shows a germline mismatch at one end, possibly a read error. The rearrangement uses TRBV10-3 and TRBJ2-1; D not certain. Germline CDR1 reads ENHRY; CDR2 reads SYGVKD. The CDR3 has 13 amino acids. CDR3 in DNA: TGTGCCATCAATGAGAGGATCTACAATGAGCAGTTCTTC. Its translation is CAINERIYNEQFF.

The CDR3 nucleotides are TGTGCCAGCAGCCAAGAAGGTAGCGGGAGAGGCGATGAGCAGTTCTTC. This sequence encodes CASSQEGSGRGDEQFF. J is TRBJ2-1 and V is TRBV14; TRBD2 matches at 9 bases. This CDR3 spans 16 amino acids. Germline values: CDR1 SGHDN, CDR2 FVKESK. V was clipped by 0 bases and J by 8 bases; unmatched bases: 8.

The chain employs TRBV5-4 and TRBJ2-5, with a possible D match to TRBD2 (6 bases). V lost 0 bases and J lost 5, with 14 bases in between. Germline V gives CDR1 SGHNT, CDR2 YYREEE (reference sequence). This CDR3 is 15 amino acids long. The CDR3 DNA is TGTGCCAGCAGCTTGGCCATGGGGGGATGGGAGACCCAGTACTTC. This gives the protein CASSLAMGGWETQYF.

This chain links TRBV6-5 with TRBJ1-1; weak D call: TRBD1 (5 bases). The CDR3 has 15 amino acids. In germline, CDR1 is MNHEY, CDR2 SVGAGI. The germline V and J ends were trimmed by 0 bases and 2 bases, with 10 bases remaining between them. The DNA of the CDR3 is TGTGCCAGCAGTTACTCGAGACAGTCCAACACTGAAGCTTTCTTT. This sequence encodes CASSYSRQSNTEAFF.

The chain uses TRBV7-9 and TRBJ2-4; D gene uncertain. V dropped 0 bases and J dropped 10 bases, with 13 bases sitting between them. The CDR3 consists of 14 residues. Germline V lookup: CDR1 SEHNR, CDR2 FQNEAQ (reference sequence). The CDR3 region is CASSLAHVEGIQYF. As DNA, the CDR3 is TGTGCCAGCAGCTTAGCGCACGTCGAAGGGATTCAGTACTTC.

V is TRBV11-1 and J is TRBJ2-7, with D tentatively TRBD1 (5 bases). Germline loops: CDR1 SGHAT, CDR2 FQDESV (reference sequence). V shed 2 bases and J shed 3 bases, with 8 bases lying between them. The CDR3 has 13 amino acids. The CDR3 DNA is TGTGCCAGCAGCTTAACAGGATACTACGAGCAGTACTTC. It encodes CASSLTGYYEQYF. Full variable domain (remainder filled in from reference TRBV11-1 and TRBJ2-7): EAEVAQSPRYKITEKSQAVAFWCDPISGHATLYWYRQILGQGPELLVQFQDESVVDDSQLPKDRFSAERLKGVDSTLKIQPAELGDSAMYLCASSLTGYYEQYFGPGTRLTVT.

The gene calls are TRBV7-2 and TRBJ1-6; tentative D call: TRBD1 (6 bases). CDR1 is SGHTA and CDR2 is FQGNSA in the germline V gene. V lost 0 bases to trimming and J lost 0 bases, with 18 bases between them. CDR3 length equals 20 residues. The chain's CDR3 is CASSLALGAGRSSYNSPLHF. DNA for the CDR3: TGTGCCAGCAGCTTAGCGCTGGGGGCTGGAAGAAGCTCCTATAATTCACCCCTCCACTTT. Together with reference TRBV7-2 and TRBJ1-6, the CDR3 gives the full variable domain: GAGVSQSPSNKVTEKGKDVELRCDPISGHTALYWYRQSLGQGLEFLIYFQGNSAPDKSGLPSDRFSAERTGGSVSTLTIQRTQQEDSAVYLCASSLALGAGRSSYNSPLHFGNGTRLTVT.

V is TRBV7-2 and J is TRBJ2-7; D is undetermined. The CDR3 has 12 residues. The ends were cut back, 1 base at V and 3 bases at J, with 4 bases in the middle. Germline CDR1 and CDR2: SGHTA and FQGNSA. CDR3 residues: CASSLGFYEQYF. The CDR3 nucleotides read TGTGCCAGCAGCTTAGGCTTCTACGAGCAGTACTTC.

This chain joins TRBV5-4 and TRBJ1-4, with 8 nucleotides matching TRBD1. The length of the CDR3 is 13 residues. J lost 6 bases, V lost 4 bases, and 2 bases had no gene match. Germline V gene sequence: CDR1 SGHNT, CDR2 YYREEE (reference sequence). CDR3 region: CASSRTGYEKLFF. CDR3 bases: TGTGCCAGCAGCCGGACAGGGTATGAAAAACTGTTTTTT.

The V gene is TRBV7-2, the J gene TRBJ2-4; no clear D. The CDR3 contains 11 residues. V was shortened by 4 bases and J by 7 bases, with 5 bases between the two germline ends. CDR1 and CDR2 (germline): SGHTA, FQGNSA. The CDR3 region has the DNA TGTGCCAGCAGCTCGCAGAACATTCAGTACTTC. As protein: CASSSQNIQYF.

This clone is classed as medium-sized. J is TRBJ1-2 and V is TRBV7-2, with D possibly matching TRBD1 (5 bases). CDR1 SGHTA and CDR2 FQGNSA come from the germline V gene. Trimming cost V 1 base and J 0 bases, with 12 bases left between them. The CDR3 has 16 amino acids. CDR3 nucleotide sequence: TGTGCCAGCAGCTTAGTTGGGGGGTCGGCTAACTATGGCTACACCTTC. Translation: CASSLVGGSANYGYTF. Looking up the rest from reference TRBV7-2 and TRBJ1-2 gives the full variable domain: GAGVSQSPSNKVTEKGKDVELRCDPISGHTALYWYRQSLGQGLEFLIYFQGNSAPDKSGLPSDRFSAERTGGSVSTLTIQRTQQEDSAVYLCASSLVGGSANYGYTFGSGTRLTVV.

The CDR3 sequence: CASSPGGLAGAGETQYF. In nucleotides, the CDR3 is TGTGCCAGCAGCCCTGGGGGTCTAGCGGGAGCCGGGGAGACCCAGTACTTC. The chain links TRBV11-2 to TRBJ2-5, with 10 bases matching TRBD2. With 5 bases clipped from V and 5 bases from J, the junction kept 14 bases outside the gene matches. CDR3 length equals 17 residues. Germline loops: CDR1 SGHAT, CDR2 FQNNGV.

In this sample, this clone turned up once. The chain links TRBV30 to TRBJ2-3; weak D call: TRBD2 (7 bases). The CDR3 extends over 12 amino acids. CDR1 GTSNPN and CDR2 SVGIG come from the germline V gene (reference sequence). V lost 8 bases and J lost 6, with 15 bases in between. This chain's CDR3 is CALGGGPDTQYF. The CDR3, as DNA: TGTGCCCTAGGGGGAGGGCCGGATACGCAGTATTTT.

The genes are TRBV6-5 and TRBJ2-2; D may be TRBD2 (6 bases). V was trimmed by 6 bases and J by 8 bases, leaving 19 bases between them. Germline V gene sequence: CDR1 MNHEY, CDR2 SVGAGI. CDR3 length equals 15 residues. CDR3 amino acids: CASRSGERMDGELFF. In DNA, the CDR3 is TGTGCCAGCAGATCGGGAGAGCGGATGGATGGGGAGCTGTTTTTT.